This is a list of T cell receptor beta chains from one sample in a study of blood T cell repertoires in COVID-19. Clones were read by immunoSEQ multiplex PCR, and TCRdb kept only the in-frame ones, dropping some. The sample yields roughly 330,000 clones, over 75% seen once. What was sequenced was PBMCs or T cells enriched from blood (not recorded which). The receptors were sampled from a woman aged 25 to 39 who had recovered from COVID-19. Each CDR3 is given with its conserved first and last residue. D genes are given only for firm matches. Size is stated for part of the rows, as once, few or many counts, or as a class when the clone is expanded.

V gene	clone size	D gene	J gene	CDR3 protein	CDR3 DNA
TRBV7-2	.	TRBD2	TRBJ2-5	CASSRRASGGAGQYF	TGTGCCAGCAGCAGACGCGCTAGCGGTGGGGCGGGCCAGTACTTC
TRBV7-6	.	.	TRBJ1-2	CASSPDEGQFWGYTF	TGTGCCAGCAGCCCGGACGAAGGACAGTTTTGGGGCTACACCTTC
TRBV7-9	.	.	TRBJ2-5	CASSLSSHPETQYF	TGTGCCAGCAGCTTAAGTAGCCACCCAGAGACCCAGTACTTC
TRBV7-9	.	TRBD1	TRBJ1-1	CASSLTGDTEAFF	TGTGCCAGCAGCTTGACAGGGGACACTGAAGCTTTCTTT
TRBV27	.	.	TRBJ1-2	CASSLGSGHLGGYTF	TGTGCCAGCAGTTTAGGTTCGGGACACCTGGGGGGCTACACCTTC
TRBV11-2	.	TRBD1	TRBJ1-1	CASSPSLTGTGAEAFF	TGTGCCAGCAGCCCCTCCCTGACCGGGACAGGGGCTGAAGCTTTCTTT
TRBV7-6	few	TRBD1	TRBJ1-6	CASSRARTGAVYNSPLHF	TGTGCCAGCAGCCGAGCACGGACAGGGGCCGTCTATAATTCACCCCTCCACTTT
TRBV4-1	.	.	TRBJ2-5	CASSHLTGLHGETQYF	TGCGCCAGCAGCCACCTAACAGGGCTGCATGGAGAGACCCAGTACTTC
TRBV7-2	.	TRBD1	TRBJ2-2	CASSPTGGNTGELFF	TGTGCCAGCAGCCCCACAGGGGGCAACACCGGGGAGCTGTTTTTT
TRBV6-5	.	TRBD2	TRBJ2-5	CASYRGAGGAETQYF	TGTGCCAGCTATCGAGGGGCGGGGGGGGCAGAGACCCAGTACTTC
TRBV18	.	TRBD1	TRBJ1-4	CASSHGTGDEKLFF	TGTGCCAGTTCACACGGGACAGGGGATGAAAAACTGTTTTTT
TRBV11-2	.	.	TRBJ2-7	CASSINTGPGEQYF	TGTGCCAGCAGCATCAACACAGGGCCGGGGGAGCAGTACTTC
TRBV6-5	.	TRBD1	TRBJ2-5	CASSSRRGETQYF	TGTGCCAGCAGCAGTCGCAGGGGGGAGACCCAGTACTTC
TRBV2	.	TRBD1	TRBJ1-2	CASNPGQTYGYTF	TGTGCCAGCAACCCGGGACAGACCTATGGCTACACCTTC
TRBV4-1	.	.	TRBJ1-5	CASSQELYSVSNQPQHF	TGCGCCAGCAGCCAAGAACTATACTCAGTTAGCAATCAGCCCCAGCATTTT
TRBV10-2	.	.	TRBJ1-1	CASSVGTENTEAFF	TGCGCCAGCAGTGTAGGGACTGAAAACACTGAAGCTTTCTTT
TRBV9	.	.	TRBJ1-2	CASSVAGINYGYTF	TGTGCCAGCAGCGTAGCAGGTATTAACTATGGCTACACCTTC
TRBV5-1	.	TRBD2	TRBJ2-7	CASSWDGGAGEQYF	TGCGCCAGCAGCTGGGACGGGGGGGCCGGAGAGCAGTACTTC
TRBV3-1/TRBV3-2	.	.	TRBJ1-2	CASSLLLRGGKDGYTF	TGTGCCAGCAGCCTTCTACTTAGAGGGGGTAAGGATGGCTACACCTTC
TRBV7-9	few	.	TRBJ1-4	CASGSEKLFF	TGTGCCAGCGGCAGTGAAAAACTGTTTTTT
TRBV6-2/TRBV6-3	.	TRBD1	TRBJ1-5	CASSSHYDRVFGYQPQHF	TGTGCCAGCAGTTCTCACTACGACAGGGTTTTTGGGTATCAGCCCCAGCATTTT
TRBV18	.	.	TRBJ2-1	CASSDSDSYNEQFF	TGTGCCAGCTCCGATAGCGACTCCTACAATGAGCAGTTCTTC
TRBV2	.	.	TRBJ2-7	CASSSLPYEQYF	TGTGCCAGCAGCTCCCTCCCTTACGAGCAGTACTTC
TRBV12-3/TRBV12-4	.	.	TRBJ1-2	CASSVSGEGYTF	TGTGCCAGCAGTGTTTCAGGGGAGGGCTACACCTTC
TRBV6-1	.	.	TRBJ1-5	CASSVRPGLSNQPQHF	TGTGCCAGCAGTGTTAGACCGGGACTTAGCAATCAGCCCCAGCATTTT
TRBV18	.	TRBD1	TRBJ2-1	CASSPPSRQGAYNEQFF	TGTGCCAGCTCGCCACCAAGTCGACAGGGGGCTTACAATGAGCAGTTCTTC
TRBV28	.	TRBD1	TRBJ1-2	CASSKKGQDYGYTF	TGTGCCAGCAGCAAAAAAGGACAGGACTACGGCTACACCTTC
TRBV10-3	.	.	TRBJ1-6	CAISDRESPLHF	TGTGCCATCAGTGATCGGGAGTCACCCCTCCACTTT
TRBV7-9	.	.	TRBJ1-2	CASSLETGGYTF	TGTGCCAGCAGCTTAGAGACAGGCGGCTACACCTTC
TRBV14	few	TRBD2	TRBJ2-5	CASSPSRGAGGQETQYF	TGTGCCAGCAGCCCCTCCCGGGGGGCGGGGGGTCAAGAGACCCAGTACTTC
TRBV3-1/TRBV3-2	.	.	TRBJ1-5	CASSHDFNGGNNQPQHF	TGTGCCAGCAGCCACGACTTCAACGGGGGGAACAATCAGCCCCAGCATTTT
TRBV6-2/TRBV6-3	.	TRBD1	TRBJ2-1	CASSHPGTGKRNEQFF	TGTGCCAGCAGTCACCCCGGGACAGGGAAAAGGAATGAGCAGTTCTTC
TRBV3-1/TRBV3-2	.	.	TRBJ2-2	CASSQVVARSEYTGELFF	TGTGCCAGCAGCCAAGTGGTTGCCAGGTCAGAGTACACCGGGGAGCTGTTTTTT
TRBV7-2	.	TRBD1	TRBJ1-2	CASSLLTGGIRGYTF	TGTGCCAGCAGCTTATTGACAGGGGGGATAAGAGGCTACACCTTC
TRBV5-4	.	TRBD1	TRBJ1-2	CASSRDRANYGYTF	TGTGCCAGCAGTCGGGACAGGGCTAACTATGGCTACACCTTC
TRBV5-1	.	TRBD2	TRBJ2-7	CASSLTSTSGEIHF	TGCGCCAGCAGCTTGACCTCGACTAGCGGGGAGATTCACTTC
TRBV9	.	TRBD2	TRBJ2-1	CASSVGIGLAGYNEQFF	TGTGCCAGCAGCGTAGGAATCGGTCTAGCGGGTTACAATGAGCAGTTCTTC
TRBV20-1	once	TRBD1	TRBJ1-2	CSAPDRAGYTF	TGCAGTGCTCCCGACAGGGCGGGCTACACCTTC
TRBV10-3	.	.	TRBJ2-5	CATLRGLQETQYF	TGTGCCACCCTGCGGGGACTCCAAGAGACCCAGTACTTC
TRBV6-4	.	TRBD1	TRBJ1-2	CASSDTMTGINYGYTF	TGTGCCAGCAGTGACACCATGACAGGGATTAACTATGGCTACACCTTC
TRBV6-1	once	TRBD1	TRBJ1-1	CASSEAWDRGEAFF	TGTGCCAGCAGTGAAGCTTGGGACAGGGGCGAAGCTTTCTTT
TRBV18	.	.	TRBJ1-1	CASSPLQWGDTEAFF	TGTGCCAGCTCACCCCTCCAATGGGGAGACACTGAAGCTTTCTTT
TRBV7-9	.	.	TRBJ1-5	CASSADYSNQPQHF	TGTGCCAGCAGCGCTGACTATAGCAATCAGCCCCAGCATTTT
TRBV15	once	.	TRBJ1-1	CATSSPQGVDTEAFF	TGTGCCACCAGCAGCCCTCAAGGGGTGGACACTGAAGCTTTCTTT
TRBV2	few	.	TRBJ2-3	CASSVSSGTDTQYF	TGTGCCAGCAGTGTATCTAGCGGCACAGATACGCAGTATTTT
TRBV2	.	.	TRBJ1-2	CASSPFSTSNYGYTF	TGTGCCAGCAGTCCTTTTTCTACGTCTAACTATGGCTACACCTTC
TRBV28	.	TRBD1	TRBJ1-1	CASSVPTGGKAEAFF	TGTGCCAGCAGTGTCCCTACAGGGGGCAAGGCAGAAGCTTTCTTT
TRBV5-1	.	TRBD1	TRBJ1-4	CASSLVGGGTEREKLFF	TGCGCCAGCAGCTTGGTAGGAGGGGGCACGGAAAGGGAAAAACTGTTTTTT